Below, 27 T cell receptor beta chains from the same sample are listed, as sequenced in a study of blood T cell repertoires in COVID-19. Method: immunoSEQ multiplex PCR; TCRdb's copy keeps in-frame clones and lacks some. The data contain roughly 190,000 clones, roughly three quarters of them singletons. Material for sequencing was peripheral blood. Receptor source: a woman aged 50 to 60 with active or convalescent COVID-19.

The rearrangement joins TRBV4-3 to TRBJ2-1, with D perhaps matching TRBD2 (6 bases). Trimming left V 3 bases short and J 6 bases short, with 15 bases between. The germline gives CDR1 LGHNA, CDR2 YSLEER. CDR3 size: 15 residues. CDR3 DNA: TGCGCCAGCAGCCAGGACGGGACTCCCATCAATGAGCAGTTCTTC. Amino acids: CASSQDGTPINEQFF.

This clone has at least ten counts. This chain joins TRBV30 and TRBJ1-5; 9 bases fit TRBD1. The CDR3 runs to 14 residues. Trimming took 3 bases from V and 5 from J; bases not matched to a gene: 5. Germline lookup yields CDR1 GTSNPN and CDR2 SVGIG (reference sequence). The CDR3 spells CAWSPQGAYQPQHF. DNA for the CDR3: TGTGCCTGGAGCCCACAGGGGGCTTATCAGCCCCAGCATTTT. The full variable domain, completed using reference TRBV30 and TRBJ1-5, is SQTIHQWPATLVQPVGSPLSLECTVEGTSNPNLYWYRQAAGRGLQLLFYSVGIGQISSEVPQNLSASRPQDRQFILSSKKLLLSDSGFYLCAWSPQGAYQPQHFGDGTRLSIL.

This clone was counted a few times. The chain joins TRBV19 to TRBJ1-5; TRBD1 aligns across 8 bases. V dropped 3 bases and J dropped 2; count of bases not matched to a gene: 3. CDR3 length: 15 amino acids. Germline V gene lookup returns CDR1 LNHDA and CDR2 SQIVND (reference sequence). The CDR3 region has the DNA TGTGCCAGTAGTATCCACAGGGGGGGCAATCAGCCCCAGCATTTT. Translated: CASSIHRGGNQPQHF.

This rearrangement joins TRBV20-1 to TRBJ2-7; TRBD1 might be the D (6 bases). Trimming stripped 3 bases from V and 2 bases from J, with 11 bases between. The CDR3 has 13 amino acids. Germline V gene lookup returns CDR1 DFQATT and CDR2 SNEGSKA (reference sequence). The CDR3 protein is CSASLQGTYEQYF. CDR3 nucleotide sequence: TGCAGTGCTAGTCTCCAGGGGACCTACGAGCAGTACTTC.

This chain joins TRBV29-1 and TRBJ1-1; D uncertain. Between the trimmed V and J ends, which lost 4 bases and 1 base, there was a span of 13 bases. Germline V lookup: CDR1 SQVTM, CDR2 ANQGSEA. CDR3 length: 14 amino acids. CDR3 nucleotides: TGCAGCGTTGCGGTCAACTTCGGGAACACTGAAGCTTTCTTT. It is translated as CSVAVNFGNTEAFF.

This chain links TRBV6-5 with TRBJ2-1, with a possible D match to TRBD2 (6 bases). The CDR3 totals 16 residues. Germline V gene data show CDR1 as MNHEY and CDR2 as SVGAGI. The V end was cut by 2 bases, the J end by 2 bases, with 13 bases between. The CDR3 nucleotides read TGTGCCAGCAGTTACAATCGCGGGGAGCCCTACAATGAGCAGTTCTTC. It translates to CASSYNRGEPYNEQFF.

The rearrangement links TRBV5-1 to TRBJ1-1; the match to TRBD1 covers 7 bases. CDR1 and CDR2 from the germline V gene are SGHRS and YFSETQ. V gave up 1 base and J gave up 4 bases; unmatched junction bases: 4. The CDR3 loop spans 14 amino acids. The CDR3 nucleotides read TGCGCCAGCAGCTTGACAGACAGGGCCACTGAAGCTTTCTTT. Its translation: CASSLTDRATEAFF.

The chain couples TRBV18 to TRBJ1-1, with D tentatively TRBD1 (5 bases). The germline V and J ends were trimmed by 5 bases and 5 bases, with 9 bases remaining between them. The CDR3 sequence is 12 residues long. CDR1 is KGHSH, CDR2 LQKENI, per germline. CDR3 DNA sequence: TGTGCCAGCTCATCCTCAGGGACTGAAGCTTTCTTT. Residues: CASSSSGTEAFF.

The rearrangement uses TRBV19 and TRBJ2-1; possibly TRBD2 for D (5 bases). V lost 5 bases to trimming and J lost 4 bases, with 12 bases between them. CDR3 size: 14 residues. Germline-derived CDR1 and CDR2 are LNHDA and SQIVND (reference sequence). CDR3 in amino acids: CASSLGDPYNEQFF. The CDR3 nucleotides are TGTGCCAGTAGTCTGGGAGATCCTTACAATGAGCAGTTCTTC.

V and J are TRBV24-1 and TRBJ2-1; 10 positions match TRBD1. V trimming: 0 bases; J trimming: 2 bases; junction bases outside the gene matches: 6. Germline CDR1 and CDR2: KGHDR and SFDVKD. This CDR3 is built from 18 residues. CDR3 sequence (DNA): TGTGCCACCAGTGATTTGCCCCGGACAGGGGGAACCTACAATGAGCAGTTCTTC. It yields the protein CATSDLPRTGGTYNEQFF.

This rearrangement joins TRBV29-1 to TRBJ2-5, with 7 nucleotides matching TRBD1. Germline V gene sequence: CDR1 SQVTM, CDR2 ANQGSEA. The CDR3 has 13 residues. V shed 4 bases and J 4 bases; nucleotides not matched to a gene: 6. For the CDR3, the DNA is TGCAGCGTTGGGGTAGGGGGCCCAGAGACCCAGTACTTC. It codes for CSVGVGGPETQYF.

This clone was found a few times. The rearrangement uses TRBV19 and TRBJ1-3; 7 bases align to TRBD1. The CDR3 is 13 amino acids. Germline V gene lookup returns CDR1 LNHDA and CDR2 SQIVND (reference sequence). The ends lost 9 bases at V and 2 bases at J; junction bases unmatched: 4. CDR3 DNA sequence: TGTGCCAGCGACACAGGGGCTGGAAACACCATATATTTT. This gives the protein CASDTGAGNTIYF.

V and J are TRBV28 and TRBJ2-7, with D possibly being TRBD1 (6 bases). The CDR3 loop spans 14 amino acids. Deletions cut 7 bases from V and 1 base from J, with 14 bases between. Germline V lookup: CDR1 MDHEN, CDR2 SYDVKM. The CDR3 is CASIGWTESYEQYF. The DNA of the CDR3 is TGTGCCAGCATCGGGTGGACAGAATCCTACGAGCAGTACTTC.

The chain is built from TRBV9 and TRBJ1-1, with D maybe TRBD1 (5 bases). V shed 0 bases and J shed 4 bases, with 19 bases lying between them. The CDR3 sequence is 17 residues long. In germline, CDR1 is SGDLS, CDR2 YYNGEE. The CDR3, as DNA: TGTGCCAGCAGCGTAGCTGGGAGTCGGGGCGGGAGCACTGAAGCTTTCTTT. Amino acid sequence: CASSVAGSRGGSTEAFF.

The chain links TRBV3-1 (or the pseudogene TRBV3-2) to TRBJ2-7; TRBD2 might be the D (5 bases). Trimming removed 4 bases from V and 0 bases from J, with 13 bases in between. Looked up from germline, CDR1 is LGHDT and CDR2 is YNNKEL (reference sequence). This CDR3 is built from 15 residues. CDR3 loop: CASSRSEVSSYEQYF. The CDR3 DNA follows: TGTGCCAGCAGCCGATCGGAGGTGAGCTCCTACGAGCAGTACTTC.

The chain carries TRBV28 and TRBJ2-3; unclear D gene. Looked up from germline, CDR1 is MDHEN and CDR2 is SYDVKM. There are 15 residues in the CDR3. V was trimmed by 0 bases and J by 0 bases, leaving 7 bases between them. The DNA of the CDR3 is TGTGCCAGCAGTTTATGGAGGAGTAGCACAGATACGCAGTATTTT. As protein: CASSLWRSSTDTQYF.

V gene TRBV5-1 combines with J gene TRBJ1-6, with D possibly TRBD1 on 5 matching bases. CDR1 and CDR2 from the germline V gene are SGHRS and YFSETQ. The CDR3 has 16 residues. V was pared by 4 bases and J by 8 bases, with 19 bases between. The CDR3 loop is CASSVGDGRDHSPLHF. DNA of the CDR3: TGCGCCAGCAGCGTCGGGGACGGGAGGGATCATTCACCCCTCCACTTT.

This chain uses TRBV6-6 with TRBJ2-7; 9 bases match TRBD1. The V and J ends lost 8 bases and 0 bases, in that order; junction bases with no gene match: 17. The CDR3 has 18 amino acids. Germline CDR1 and CDR2: MNHNY and SVGAGI (reference sequence). The DNA of the CDR3 is TGTGCCAGCGGTCCCGGGACAGGGATGGATGGGAGCTCCTACGAGCAGTACTTC. Its translation: CASGPGTGMDGSSYEQYF.

The V and J genes are TRBV6-5 and TRBJ2-7, with TRBD1 identical over 7 bases. Germline V gives CDR1 MNHEY, CDR2 SVGAGI. The J segment lost 1 base and the V segment lost 5 bases, leaving 8 bases of the junction unmatched. The CDR3 covers 15 residues. The CDR3 sequence: CASSPTGALSYEQYF. The CDR3 coding sequence is TGTGCCAGCAGTCCCACAGGGGCCTTATCCTACGAGCAGTACTTC.

V is TRBV4-2 and J is TRBJ1-5; no reliable D call. The CDR3 runs to 15 residues. The V and J ends lost 1 base and 2 bases respectively, with 9 bases between them. Germline CDR1 and CDR2: LGHNA and YNFKEQ. The CDR3 nucleotides read TGTGCCAGCAGCCAAGTACAGAGGGGCAATCAGCCCCAGCATTTT. Translating gives CASSQVQRGNQPQHF.

The chain links TRBV9 to TRBJ2-6; 8 nucleotides agree with TRBD1. This CDR3 is built from 17 residues. V lost 0 bases to trimming and J lost 4 bases; unmatched junction nucleotides: 6. Germline lookup yields CDR1 SGDLS and CDR2 YYNGEE. CDR3 DNA: TGTGCCAGCAGCGTAGCCTTGACAGGGGCCGGGGCCAACGTCCTGACTTTC. Amino acids: CASSVALTGAGANVLTF.

The V and J genes are TRBV5-4 and TRBJ1-1, with D hard to call. The V gene lost 6 bases and the J gene lost 0 bases, with 12 bases spanning the gap. This CDR3 has 14 amino acids. Germline V gene lookup returns CDR1 SGHNT and CDR2 YYREEE (reference sequence). The CDR3: CASTRGGLNTEAFF. The CDR3 DNA reads as TGTGCCAGCACCAGAGGAGGCCTGAACACTGAAGCTTTCTTT.

This chain connects TRBV5-1 to TRBJ2-1; the match to TRBD2 covers 7 bases. Germline V CDR1 and CDR2: SGHRS, YFSETQ. V shed 0 bases, J shed 6 bases, and the junction held 3 bases outside the gene matches. The CDR3 sequence is 14 residues long. In nucleotides, the CDR3 is TGCGCCAGCAGCTTGGTCCGGGGGGTCAATGAGCAGTTCTTC. Its protein is CASSLVRGVNEQFF. Full variable domain (missing parts from reference TRBV5-1 and TRBJ2-1): KAGVTQTPRYLIKTRGQQVTLSCSPISGHRSVSWYQQTPGQGLQFLFEYFSETQRNKGNFPGRFSGRQFSNSRSEMNVSTLELGDSALYLCASSLVRGVNEQFFGPGTRLTVL.

The V and J genes are TRBV30 and TRBJ2-5; 13 bases line up with TRBD2. J gave up 5 bases and V 2 bases, and 11 bases lay outside the gene matches. Germline V gene lookup returns CDR1 GTSNPN and CDR2 SVGIG (reference sequence). The CDR3 runs to 17 residues. Here the CDR3 reads CAWSPTPLAGGRETQYF. CDR3 sequence (DNA): TGTGCCTGGAGTCCCACCCCACTAGCGGGGGGGCGGGAGACCCAGTACTTC.

The chain joins TRBV2 to TRBJ2-3; 13 nucleotides line up with TRBD2. Germline CDR1 and CDR2: SNHLY and FYNNEI. The CDR3 sequence is 16 residues long. The trim removed 7 bases at V and 6 bases at J, leaving 10 bases unmatched. The CDR3 nucleotides read TGTGCCAGCAAGGACCCCGGGACTAGCGGGGCCGATACGCAGTATTTT. Amino acid sequence: CASKDPGTSGADTQYF.

V and J are TRBV4-3 and TRBJ1-5; TRBD1 is a possible D gene (5 bases). This CDR3 is built from 14 residues. From germline, CDR1 is LGHNA and CDR2 YSLEER. Trimming left V 0 bases short and J 2 bases short, with 5 bases between. CDR3 bases: TGCGCCAGCAGCCAAGACAGGGGCAATCAGCCCCAGCATTTT. Translated, it gives CASSQDRGNQPQHF.

This sequence joins TRBV7-9 and TRBJ1-1; D may be TRBD1 (5 bases). Per the germline V gene, CDR1 is SEHNR and CDR2 is FQNEAQ (reference sequence). Trimming left V 2 bases short and J 4 bases short, with 11 bases between. This CDR3 contains 14 residues. The CDR3 DNA sequence: TGTGCCAGCAGCTTAAATGGGGGGTTCACTGAAGCTTTCTTT. Amino acid sequence: CASSLNGGFTEAFF.